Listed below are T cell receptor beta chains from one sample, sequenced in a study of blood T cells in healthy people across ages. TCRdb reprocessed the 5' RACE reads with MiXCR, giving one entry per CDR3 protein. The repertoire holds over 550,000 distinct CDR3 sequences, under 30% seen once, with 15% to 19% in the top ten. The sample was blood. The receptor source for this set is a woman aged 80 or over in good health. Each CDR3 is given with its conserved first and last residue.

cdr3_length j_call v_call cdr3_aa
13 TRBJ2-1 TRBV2 CASSEAPATSEFF
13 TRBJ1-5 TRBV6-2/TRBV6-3 CASSYDRVQPQHF
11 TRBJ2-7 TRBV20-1 CSAPIRHEQYF
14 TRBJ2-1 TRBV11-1 CASSSSDTYNEQFF
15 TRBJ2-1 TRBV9 CASSVGGRRYNEQFF
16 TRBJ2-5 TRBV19 CASGNGGRGGLETQYF
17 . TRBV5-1 CASSWDSRLAGDHEQYF
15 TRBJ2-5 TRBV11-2 CASSLEWGESGTQYF
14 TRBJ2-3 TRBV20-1 CSARAHGRTDTQYF
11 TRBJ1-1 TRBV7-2 CASSSPEEAFF
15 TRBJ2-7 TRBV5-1 CASSYHGPRGYEQYF
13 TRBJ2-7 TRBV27 CATAVYRHGEQYF
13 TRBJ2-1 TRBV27 CASRTGTNNEQFF
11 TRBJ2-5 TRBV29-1 CSVGRGETQYF
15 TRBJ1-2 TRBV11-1 CASSLFRDRDYGYTF
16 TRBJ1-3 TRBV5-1 CASSLSLRNSGNTIYF
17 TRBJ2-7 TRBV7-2 CASSLSGGGGPKDEQYF
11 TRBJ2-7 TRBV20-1 CSARRIYERYF
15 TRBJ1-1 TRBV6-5 CASSSWGTGGTEAFF
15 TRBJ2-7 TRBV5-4 CASSSHGGGIYEQYF
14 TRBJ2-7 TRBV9 CASSVSTSPYEQYF
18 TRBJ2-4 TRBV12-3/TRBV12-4 CASRPTSGGVRAKNIQYF
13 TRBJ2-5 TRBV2 CASMRGALETQYF
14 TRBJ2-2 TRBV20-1 CSARPGAGTGELFF
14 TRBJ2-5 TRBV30 CAWSNAGGVETQYF
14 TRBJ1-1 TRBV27 CASSAWDRGNEAFF
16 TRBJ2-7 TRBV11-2 CASSVTGGGSSYEQYF
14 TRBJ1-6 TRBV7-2 CASSTRDRESPLHF
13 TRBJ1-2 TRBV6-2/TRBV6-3 CASRPDRVYGYTF
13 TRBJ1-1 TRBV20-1 CSASMTGKAEAFF
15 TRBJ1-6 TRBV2 CASRQEPSYNSPLHF
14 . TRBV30 CAWTLGGQYNEQYF
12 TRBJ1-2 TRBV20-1 CSASLTSNGYTF
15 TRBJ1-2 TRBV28 CASSSGTGSRYGYTF
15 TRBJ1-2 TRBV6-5 CASSYNSDGNYGYTF
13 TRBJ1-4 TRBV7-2 CASSSVGNEKLFF
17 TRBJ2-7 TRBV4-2 CASSQDWLAVTSHEQYF
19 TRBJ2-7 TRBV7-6 CASSPVAGTGVIVAYEQYF
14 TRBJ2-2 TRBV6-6 CASGIKANTGELFF
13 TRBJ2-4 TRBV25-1 CASRRTGQNIQYF